The T cell receptor beta chain described here comes from a study of blood T cells in healthy people across ages. A second PCR of 7 to 11 cycles used a sample-barcoded 5' primer and a J-beta primer mix. MiXCR, run by TCRdb on the 5' RACE reads, gives a single entry per CDR3 protein. The table records around 1,500,000 distinct CDR3 sequences, 42% of them present only once. Per the germline V gene, CDR1 is SGHVS and CDR2 is FNYEAQ. The CDR3 spans 18 residues. The junction had 11 bases not matched to a gene; V was cut back by 0 bases and J by 2 bases. Specimen: blood. The chain carries TRBV7-6 and TRBJ2-3; 7 bases are a match to TRBD2. The TCR originated in a woman aged 18-29 years in good health. In nucleotides, the CDR3 is TGTGCCAGCAGCTTAGCGCCGGGCGGAGCGGGGACCACAGATACGCAGTATTTT. It codes for CASSLAPGGAGTTDTQYF.